This paragraph reports one TCR beta chain. This sequence may be a read error, since a much larger clone differs from it by one base. The data stem from a study of T cells in Graves' hyperthyroidism and ophthalmopathy. Amplification of TCR beta CDR3 regions used RNA as the template. The HTBI primer set served for first-round RT-PCR of the TCR CDR3. A single record per CDR3 protein comes from TCRdb applying MiXCR to the multiplex PCR reads. The table lists almost 600,000 distinct CDR3 sequences, over 11% of them singletons. The length of the CDR3 is 15 residues. Unmatched junction bases numbered 12, after V lost 6 bases and J lost 10 bases. From germline, CDR1 is MNHEY and CDR2 SVGEGT. The blood sample predates any ophthalmopathy symptoms, coming from first hyperthyroidism diagnosis.

Source material: blood. This rearrangement joins TRBV6-2 or TRBV6-3 to TRBJ2-1, with 10 bases lining up with TRBD2. The clonotype comes from a woman between 25 and 40 years old with Graves' hyperthyroidism that later progressed to Graves' ophthalmopathy. The CDR3 sequence is CASRPRLAGLEEQFF. DNA of the CDR3: TGTGCCAGCAGGCCAAGACTAGCGGGCTTGGAAGAGCAGTTCTTC.